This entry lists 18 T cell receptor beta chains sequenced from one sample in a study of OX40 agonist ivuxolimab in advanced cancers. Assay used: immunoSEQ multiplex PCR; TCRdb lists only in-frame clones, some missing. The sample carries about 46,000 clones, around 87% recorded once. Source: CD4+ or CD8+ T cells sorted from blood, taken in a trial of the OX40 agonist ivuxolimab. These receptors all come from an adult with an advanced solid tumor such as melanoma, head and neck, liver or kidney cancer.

The DNA of the CDR3 is TGTGCCAGCAGCTTAGAAGACTCCGCCTACGAGCAGTACTTC. Its protein product is CASSLEDSAYEQYF. V gene TRBV11-2 combines with J gene TRBJ2-7, with D hard to call. V shed 0 bases and J shed 2 bases, with 8 bases lying between them. The CDR3 is made up of 14 amino acids. Germline CDR1 is SGHAT and CDR2 is FQNNGV.

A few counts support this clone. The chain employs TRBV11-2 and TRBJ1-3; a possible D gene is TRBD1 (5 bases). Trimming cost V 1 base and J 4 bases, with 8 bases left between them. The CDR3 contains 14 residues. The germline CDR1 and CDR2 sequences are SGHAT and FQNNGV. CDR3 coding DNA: TGTGCCAGCAGCTTAGGCAGGGCGGGAAACACCATATATTTT. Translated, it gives CASSLGRAGNTIYF.

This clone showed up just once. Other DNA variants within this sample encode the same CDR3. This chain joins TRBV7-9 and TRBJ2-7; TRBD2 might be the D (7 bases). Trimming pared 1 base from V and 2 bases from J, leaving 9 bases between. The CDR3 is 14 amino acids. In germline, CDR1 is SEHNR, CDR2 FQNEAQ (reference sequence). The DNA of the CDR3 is TGTGCCAGCAGCTTAGGGGGGGGCCCCTACGAGCAGTACTTC. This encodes CASSLGGGPYEQYF.

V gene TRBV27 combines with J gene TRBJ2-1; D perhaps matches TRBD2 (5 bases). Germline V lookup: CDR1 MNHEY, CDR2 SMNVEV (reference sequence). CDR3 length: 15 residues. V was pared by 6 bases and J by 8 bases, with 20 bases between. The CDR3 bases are TGTGCCAGCAGCCCCCCCTGGGAGCTTAGCCATGAGCAGTTCTTC. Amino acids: CASSPPWELSHEQFF.

The CDR3 loop is CASSSGTGVYGYTF. The DNA for the CDR3 is TGTGCCAGCAGTTCCGGGACAGGGGTGTATGGCTACACCTTC. The chain has TRBV27 and TRBJ1-2; 10 nucleotides line up with TRBD1. The V segment lost 4 bases and the J segment 5 bases; nucleotides outside the gene matches: 4. The CDR3 contains 14 residues. Germline V gene data show CDR1 as MNHEY and CDR2 as SMNVEV (reference sequence).

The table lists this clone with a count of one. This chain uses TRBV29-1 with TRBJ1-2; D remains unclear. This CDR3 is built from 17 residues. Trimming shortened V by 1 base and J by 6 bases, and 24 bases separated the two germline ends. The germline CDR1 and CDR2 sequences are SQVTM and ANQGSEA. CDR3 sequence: CSVEGRAGDYHKDGYTF. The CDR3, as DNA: TGCAGCGTTGAAGGTCGGGCAGGAGACTATCATAAAGATGGCTACACCTTC.

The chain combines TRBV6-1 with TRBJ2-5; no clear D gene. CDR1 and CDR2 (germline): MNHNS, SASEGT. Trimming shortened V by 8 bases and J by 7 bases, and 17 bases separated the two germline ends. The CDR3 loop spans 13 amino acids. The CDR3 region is CASLEGGHGTQYF. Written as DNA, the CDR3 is TGTGCCAGCTTGGAAGGCGGCCATGGGACCCAGTACTTC.

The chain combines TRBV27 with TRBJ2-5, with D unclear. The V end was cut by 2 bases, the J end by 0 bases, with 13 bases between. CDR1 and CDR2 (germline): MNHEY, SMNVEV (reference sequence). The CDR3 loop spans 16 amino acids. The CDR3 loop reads CASSLKYGKYQETQYF. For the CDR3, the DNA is TGTGCCAGCAGTTTAAAATACGGCAAGTACCAAGAGACCCAGTACTTC.

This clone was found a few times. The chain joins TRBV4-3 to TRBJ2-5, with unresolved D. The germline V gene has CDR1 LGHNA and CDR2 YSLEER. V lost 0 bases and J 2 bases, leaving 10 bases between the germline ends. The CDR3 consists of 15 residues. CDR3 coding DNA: TGCGCCAGCAGCCAAGATCTCACGTTTCAAGAGACCCAGTACTTC. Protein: CASSQDLTFQETQYF.

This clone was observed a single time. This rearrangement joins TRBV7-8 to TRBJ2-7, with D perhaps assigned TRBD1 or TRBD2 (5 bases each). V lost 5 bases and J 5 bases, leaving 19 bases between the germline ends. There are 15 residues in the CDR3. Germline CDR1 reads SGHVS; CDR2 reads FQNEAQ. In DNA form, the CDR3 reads TGTGCCAGCAGCCCCTATTCAGGGACCGGCGACGAGCAGTACTTC. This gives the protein CASSPYSGTGDEQYF.

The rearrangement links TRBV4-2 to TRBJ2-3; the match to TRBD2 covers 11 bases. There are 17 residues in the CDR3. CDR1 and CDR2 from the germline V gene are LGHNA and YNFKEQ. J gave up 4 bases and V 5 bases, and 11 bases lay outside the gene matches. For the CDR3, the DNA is TGTGCCAGCAGCAGGTCGACTAGCGGGAAACCATCAGATACGCAGTATTTT. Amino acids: CASSRSTSGKPSDTQYF.

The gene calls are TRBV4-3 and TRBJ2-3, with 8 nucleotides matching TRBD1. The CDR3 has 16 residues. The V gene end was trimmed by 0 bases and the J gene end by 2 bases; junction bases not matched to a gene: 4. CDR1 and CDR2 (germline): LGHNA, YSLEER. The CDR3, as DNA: TGCGCCAGCAGCCAAGACAGGGGGCAAAACACAGATACGCAGTATTTT. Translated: CASSQDRGQNTDTQYF.

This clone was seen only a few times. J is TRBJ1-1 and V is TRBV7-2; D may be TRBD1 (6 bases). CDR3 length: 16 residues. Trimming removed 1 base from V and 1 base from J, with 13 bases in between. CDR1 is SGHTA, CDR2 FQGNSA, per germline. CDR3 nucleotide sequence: TGTGCCAGCAGCTTAGTTCTTGGGGGCAAGAACACTGAAGCTTTCTTT. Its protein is CASSLVLGGKNTEAFF.

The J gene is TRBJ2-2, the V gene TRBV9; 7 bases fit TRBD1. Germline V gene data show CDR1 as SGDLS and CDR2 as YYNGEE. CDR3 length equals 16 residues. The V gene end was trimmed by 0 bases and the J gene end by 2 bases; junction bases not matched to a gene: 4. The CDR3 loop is CASSVGQGANTGELFF. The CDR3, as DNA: TGTGCCAGCAGCGTAGGACAGGGCGCCAACACCGGGGAGCTGTTTTTT. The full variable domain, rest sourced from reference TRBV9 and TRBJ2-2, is DSGVTQTPKHLITATGQRVTLRCSPRSGDLSVYWYQQSLDQGLQFLIQYYNGEERAKGNILERFSAQQFPDLHSELNLSSLELGDSALYFCASSVGQGANTGELFFGEGSRLTVL.

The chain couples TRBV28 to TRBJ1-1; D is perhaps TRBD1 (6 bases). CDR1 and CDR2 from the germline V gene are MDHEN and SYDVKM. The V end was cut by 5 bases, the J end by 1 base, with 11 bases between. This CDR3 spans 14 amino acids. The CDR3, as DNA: TGTGCCAGCAGTCCGCGACAGGAGAACACTGAAGCTTTCTTT. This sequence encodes CASSPRQENTEAFF. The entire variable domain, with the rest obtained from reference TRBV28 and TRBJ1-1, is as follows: DVKVTQSSRYLVKRTGEKVFLECVQDMDHENMFWYRQDPGLGLRLIYFSYDVKMKEKGDIPEGYSVSREKKERFSLILESASTNQTSMYLCASSPRQENTEAFFGQGTRLTVV.

CDR3 sequence reads: CASTPAGFLSYEQYF. Here the CDR3 DNA reads TGTGCCAGCACCCCAGCCGGATTCCTCTCCTACGAGCAGTACTTC. V gene TRBV7-9 combines with J gene TRBJ2-7; D ambiguous. This CDR3 is built from 15 residues. With 7 bases removed from V and 0 bases from J, the gap between germline ends came to 16 bases. Germline loops: CDR1 SEHNR, CDR2 FQNEAQ (reference sequence).

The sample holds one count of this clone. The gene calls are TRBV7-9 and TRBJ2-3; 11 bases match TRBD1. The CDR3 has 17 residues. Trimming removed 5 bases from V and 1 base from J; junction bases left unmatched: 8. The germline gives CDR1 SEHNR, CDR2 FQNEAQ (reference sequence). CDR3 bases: TGTGCCAGCAGCGACGGCCCGGACAGGGGGCGCACAGATACGCAGTATTTT. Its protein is CASSDGPDRGRTDTQYF.

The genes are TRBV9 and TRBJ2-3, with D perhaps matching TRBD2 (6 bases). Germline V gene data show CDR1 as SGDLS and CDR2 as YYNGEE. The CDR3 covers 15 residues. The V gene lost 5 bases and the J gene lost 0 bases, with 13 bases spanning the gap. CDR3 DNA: TGTGCCAGCAGTTTTAGTGGGGGGAGCACAGATACGCAGTATTTT. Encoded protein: CASSFSGGSTDTQYF.